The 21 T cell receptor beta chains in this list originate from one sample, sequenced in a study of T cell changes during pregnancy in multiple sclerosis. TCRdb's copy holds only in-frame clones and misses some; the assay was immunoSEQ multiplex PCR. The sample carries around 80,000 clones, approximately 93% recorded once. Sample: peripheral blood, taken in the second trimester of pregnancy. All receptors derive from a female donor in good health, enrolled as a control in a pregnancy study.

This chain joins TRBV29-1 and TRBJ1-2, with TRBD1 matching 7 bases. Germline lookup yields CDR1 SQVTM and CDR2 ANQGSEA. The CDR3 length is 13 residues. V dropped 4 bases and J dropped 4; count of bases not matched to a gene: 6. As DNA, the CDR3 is TGCAGCGTTGTGAGTGGGACAGCCTATGGCTACACCTTC. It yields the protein CSVVSGTAYGYTF.

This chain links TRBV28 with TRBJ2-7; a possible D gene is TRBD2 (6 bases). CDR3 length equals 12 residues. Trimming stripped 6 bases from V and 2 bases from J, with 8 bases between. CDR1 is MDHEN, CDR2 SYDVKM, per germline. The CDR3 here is CASRGTPYEQYF. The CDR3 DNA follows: TGTGCCAGCAGGGGGACTCCCTACGAGCAGTACTTC.

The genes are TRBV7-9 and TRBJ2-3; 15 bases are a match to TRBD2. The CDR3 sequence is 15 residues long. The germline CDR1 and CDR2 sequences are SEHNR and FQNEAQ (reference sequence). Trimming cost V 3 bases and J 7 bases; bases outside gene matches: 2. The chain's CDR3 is CASSFGTSGRYTQYF. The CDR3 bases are TGTGCCAGCAGCTTCGGGACTAGCGGGAGGTATACGCAGTATTTT.

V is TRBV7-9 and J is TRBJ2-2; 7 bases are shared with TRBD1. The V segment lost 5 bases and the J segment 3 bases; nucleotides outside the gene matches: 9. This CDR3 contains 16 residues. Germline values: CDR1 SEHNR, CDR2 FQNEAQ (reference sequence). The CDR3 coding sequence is TGTGCCAGCAGCCCTAGGACAGGAAGGGACACCGGGGAGCTGTTTTTT. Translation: CASSPRTGRDTGELFF.

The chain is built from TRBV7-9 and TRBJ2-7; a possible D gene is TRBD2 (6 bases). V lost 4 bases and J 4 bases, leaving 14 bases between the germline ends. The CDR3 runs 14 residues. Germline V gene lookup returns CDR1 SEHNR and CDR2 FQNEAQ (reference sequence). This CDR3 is CASSYRREGYEQYF. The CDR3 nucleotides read TGTGCCAGCAGCTATAGGCGGGAAGGTTACGAGCAGTACTTC.

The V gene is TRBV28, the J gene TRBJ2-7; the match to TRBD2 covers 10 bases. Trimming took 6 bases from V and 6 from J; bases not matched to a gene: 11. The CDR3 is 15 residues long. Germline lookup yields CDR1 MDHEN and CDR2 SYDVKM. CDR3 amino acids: CASSPGLAALFEQYF. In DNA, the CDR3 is TGTGCCAGCAGCCCCGGACTAGCGGCCCTATTCGAGCAGTACTTC.

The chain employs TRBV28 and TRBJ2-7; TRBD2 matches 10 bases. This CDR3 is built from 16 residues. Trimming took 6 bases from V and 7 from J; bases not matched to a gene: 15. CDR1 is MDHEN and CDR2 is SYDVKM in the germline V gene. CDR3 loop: CASRDPRTSGYGEQYF. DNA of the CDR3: TGTGCCAGCAGGGACCCCCGGACTAGCGGATATGGGGAGCAGTACTTC.

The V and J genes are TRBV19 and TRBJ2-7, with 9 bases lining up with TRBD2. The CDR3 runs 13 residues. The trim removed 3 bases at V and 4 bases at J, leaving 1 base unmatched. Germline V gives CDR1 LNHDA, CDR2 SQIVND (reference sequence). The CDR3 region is CASSISGSYEQYF. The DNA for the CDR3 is TGTGCCAGTAGTATTAGCGGGAGTTACGAGCAGTACTTC. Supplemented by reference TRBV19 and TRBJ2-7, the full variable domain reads DGGITQSPKYLFRKEGQNVTLSCEQNLNHDAMYWYRQDPGQGLRLIYYSQIVNDFQKGDIAEGYSVSREKKESFPLTVTSAQKNPTAFYLCASSISGSYEQYFGPGTRLTVT.

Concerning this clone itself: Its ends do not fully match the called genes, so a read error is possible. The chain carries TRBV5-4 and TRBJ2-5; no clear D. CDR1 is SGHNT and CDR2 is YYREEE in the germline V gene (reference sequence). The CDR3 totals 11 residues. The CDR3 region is CASSLGEAQYF. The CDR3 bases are TGTGCCAGCAGCTTGGGAGAGGCCCAGTACTTC.

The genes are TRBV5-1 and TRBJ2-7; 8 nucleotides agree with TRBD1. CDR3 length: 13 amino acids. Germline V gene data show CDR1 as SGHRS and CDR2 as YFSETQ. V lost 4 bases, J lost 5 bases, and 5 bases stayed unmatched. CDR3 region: CASSPSTGDEQYF. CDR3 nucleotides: TGCGCCAGCAGCCCATCGACAGGGGACGAGCAGTACTTC. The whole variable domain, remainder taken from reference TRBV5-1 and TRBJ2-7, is KAGVTQTPRYLIKTRGQQVTLSCSPISGHRSVSWYQQTPGQGLQFLFEYFSETQRNKGNFPGRFSGRQFSNSRSEMNVSTLELGDSALYLCASSPSTGDEQYFGPGTRLTVT.

CDR3 in amino acids: CASRVGTGAFYEQYF. The DNA of the CDR3 is TGTGCCAGCAGGGTAGGGACAGGGGCCTTCTACGAGCAGTACTTC. The chain couples TRBV6-1 to TRBJ2-7, with 10 positions matching TRBD1. Losses at the gene ends were 6 bases for V and 3 bases for J; bases not matched to a gene: 8. CDR3 length: 15 residues. Germline assignment: CDR1 MNHNS and CDR2 SASEGT.

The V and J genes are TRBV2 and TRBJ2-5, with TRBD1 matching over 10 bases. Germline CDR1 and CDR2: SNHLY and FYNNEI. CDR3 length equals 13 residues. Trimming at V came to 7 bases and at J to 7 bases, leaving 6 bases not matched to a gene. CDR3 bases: TGTGCCAGCATCCTCGGACAGGGGGGGACCCAGTACTTC. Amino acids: CASILGQGGTQYF.

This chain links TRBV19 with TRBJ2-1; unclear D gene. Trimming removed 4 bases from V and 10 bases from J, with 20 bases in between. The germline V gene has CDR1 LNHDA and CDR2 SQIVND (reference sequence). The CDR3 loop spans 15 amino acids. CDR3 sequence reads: CASSRADLHIEEQFF. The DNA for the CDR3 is TGTGCCAGTAGTAGGGCAGACCTACATATAGAGGAGCAGTTCTTC.

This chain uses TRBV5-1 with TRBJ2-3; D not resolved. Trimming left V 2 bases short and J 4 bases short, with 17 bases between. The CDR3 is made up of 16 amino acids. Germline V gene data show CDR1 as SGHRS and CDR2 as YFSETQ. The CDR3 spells CASSFNRGPVPDTQYF. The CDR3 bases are TGCGCCAGCAGCTTTAATAGAGGCCCCGTACCAGATACGCAGTATTTT.

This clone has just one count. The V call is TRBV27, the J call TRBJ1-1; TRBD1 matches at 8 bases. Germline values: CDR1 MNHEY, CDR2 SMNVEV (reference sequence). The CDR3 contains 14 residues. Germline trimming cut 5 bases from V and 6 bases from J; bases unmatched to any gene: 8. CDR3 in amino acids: CASSRTGGVPEAFF. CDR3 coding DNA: TGTGCCAGCAGTCGTACAGGGGGGGTCCCTGAAGCTTTCTTT.

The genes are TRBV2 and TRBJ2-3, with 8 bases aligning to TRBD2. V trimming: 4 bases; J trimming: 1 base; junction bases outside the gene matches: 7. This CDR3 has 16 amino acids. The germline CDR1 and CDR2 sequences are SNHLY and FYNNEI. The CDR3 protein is CASSGLAGPGTDTQYF. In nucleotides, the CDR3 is TGTGCCAGCAGTGGTTTAGCGGGACCCGGCACAGATACGCAGTATTTT.

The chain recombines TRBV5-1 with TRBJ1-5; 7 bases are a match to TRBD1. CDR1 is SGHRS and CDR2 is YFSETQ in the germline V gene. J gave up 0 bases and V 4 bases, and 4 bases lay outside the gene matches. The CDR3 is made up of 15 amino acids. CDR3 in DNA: TGCGCCAGCAGCGTCGGGACAGCTAGCAATCAGCCCCAGCATTTT. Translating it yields CASSVGTASNQPQHF.

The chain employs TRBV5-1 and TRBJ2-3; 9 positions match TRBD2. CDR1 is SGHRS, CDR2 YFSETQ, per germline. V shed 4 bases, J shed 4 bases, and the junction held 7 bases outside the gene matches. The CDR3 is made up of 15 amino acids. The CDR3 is CASSPLAGVSDTQYF. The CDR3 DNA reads TGCGCCAGCAGCCCATTAGCGGGAGTGTCAGATACGCAGTATTTT.

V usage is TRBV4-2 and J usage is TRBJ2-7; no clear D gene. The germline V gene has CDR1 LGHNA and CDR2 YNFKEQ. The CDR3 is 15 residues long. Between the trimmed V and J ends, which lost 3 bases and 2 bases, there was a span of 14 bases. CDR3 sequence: CASSHPSPGPYEQYF. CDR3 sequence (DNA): TGTGCCAGCAGCCACCCCAGCCCAGGCCCCTACGAGCAGTACTTC.

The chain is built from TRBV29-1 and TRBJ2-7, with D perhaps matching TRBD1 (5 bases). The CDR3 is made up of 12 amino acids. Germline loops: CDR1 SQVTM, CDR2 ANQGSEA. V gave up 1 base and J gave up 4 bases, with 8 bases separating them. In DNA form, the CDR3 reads TGCAGCGTTGAAGGGACACCATACGAGCAGTACTTC. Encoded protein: CSVEGTPYEQYF.

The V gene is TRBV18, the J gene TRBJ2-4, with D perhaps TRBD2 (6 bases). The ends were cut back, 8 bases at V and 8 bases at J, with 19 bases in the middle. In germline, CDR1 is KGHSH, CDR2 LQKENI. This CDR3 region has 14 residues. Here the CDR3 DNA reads TGTGCCAGCACCCAAGCGGGCCTCGGGGACATTCAGTACTTC. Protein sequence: CASTQAGLGDIQYF.